These 18 T cell receptor beta chains were all obtained from the same sample, sequenced in a study of shared clonotypes between healthy human individuals. Some clones are missing from TCRdb's copy, which holds only in-frame ones; the method was immunoSEQ multiplex PCR. The sample has about 710,000 clones, over 55% seen once. The sample comprised memory CD4+ T cells sorted from blood. Subset defined: CD45RA-negative fraction. Receptors were obtained from a woman in her 30s in good health.

This chain links TRBV7-9 with TRBJ1-2; no firm D call. Trimming shortened V by 1 base and J by 2 bases, and 11 bases separated the two germline ends. Looked up from germline, CDR1 is SEHNR and CDR2 is FQNEAQ (reference sequence). This CDR3 is built from 15 residues. CDR3 coding DNA: TGTGCCAGCAGCTTAGGGTATGAGTTGAACTATGGCTACACCTTC. Amino acids: CASSLGYELNYGYTF.

The gene calls are TRBV7-3 and TRBJ2-1, with D possibly TRBD2 on 5 matching bases. The CDR3 extends over 15 amino acids. Germline V lookup: CDR1 SGHTA, CDR2 FQGTGA. The ends were cut back, 6 bases at V and 5 bases at J, with 17 bases in the middle. The CDR3 sequence is CASRSWPGKHNEQFF. CDR3 DNA sequence: TGTGCCAGCAGAAGTTGGCCGGGGAAACACAATGAGCAGTTCTTC.

The CDR3 DNA follows: TGTGCCAGCAGCTTGGATACAACAGGACCCGGTGAGCCTGGCTACACCTTC. Translated, it gives CASSLDTTGPGEPGYTF. The J gene is TRBJ1-2, the V gene TRBV5-4, with a tentative D call TRBD1 (5 bases). V was shortened by 0 bases and J by 7 bases, with 22 bases between the two germline ends. The CDR3 has 17 amino acids. CDR1 and CDR2 (germline): SGHNT, YYREEE (reference sequence).

V gene TRBV6-5 combines with J gene TRBJ2-1, with D tentatively TRBD1 or TRBD2 (5 bases each). V was shortened by 7 bases and J by 5 bases, with 15 bases between the two germline ends. The CDR3 length is 14 residues. Germline CDR1 is MNHEY and CDR2 is SVGAGI. This CDR3 is CASTLSPGHNEQFF. For the CDR3, the DNA is TGTGCCAGCACCTTATCACCGGGGCACAATGAGCAGTTCTTC.

The chain combines TRBV7-9 with TRBJ2-1; the match to TRBD2 covers 14 bases. V lost 0 bases to trimming and J lost 10 bases; unmatched junction nucleotides: 5. The CDR3 is 16 amino acids. CDR1 SEHNR and CDR2 FQNEAQ come from the germline V gene (reference sequence). CDR3 sequence: CASSLATSGRGPEQFF. The CDR3 DNA is TGTGCCAGCAGCTTAGCGACTAGCGGGAGGGGTCCCGAGCAGTTCTTC.

This chain uses TRBV6-5 with TRBJ2-7, with D tentatively TRBD1 or TRBD2 (7 bases each). The CDR3 has 13 residues. V was shortened by 6 bases and J by 6 bases, with 15 bases between the two germline ends. Per the germline V gene, CDR1 is MNHEY and CDR2 is SVGAGI. For the CDR3, the DNA is TGTGCCAGCAGCTACACAGGGGAGGGCGAGCAGTACTTC. Encoded protein: CASSYTGEGEQYF.

This clone was seen many times. The sample carries other DNA sequences with the same CDR3. The V call is TRBV4-1, the J call TRBJ1-5; unclear D gene. Germline V gene data show CDR1 as MGHRA and CDR2 as YSYEKL. This CDR3 comprises 14 residues. V lost 0 bases to trimming and J lost 1 base, with 4 bases between them. The DNA for the CDR3 is TGCGCCAGCAGCCAAGACGAAAGCAATCAGCCCCAGCATTTT. Its translation: CASSQDESNQPQHF.

The V gene is TRBV7-9, the J gene TRBJ1-3; D is ambiguous. The CDR3 extends over 15 amino acids. Germline V lookup: CDR1 SEHNR, CDR2 FQNEAQ (reference sequence). V lost 2 bases, J lost 1 base, and 9 bases lay in between. This chain's CDR3 is CASSLFGESGNTIYF. DNA for the CDR3: TGTGCCAGCAGCTTATTCGGGGAATCTGGAAACACCATATATTTT.

This chain links TRBV5-1 with TRBJ2-3; D perhaps matches TRBD1 (5 bases). Germline CDR1 SGHRS, CDR2 YFSETQ. Trimming stripped 6 bases from V and 0 bases from J, with 11 bases between. There are 14 residues in the CDR3. The CDR3 sequence: CASKGQASTDTQYF. The CDR3 DNA is TGCGCCAGCAAAGGACAAGCGAGCACAGATACGCAGTATTTT.

This clone was seen a few times. The chain has TRBV5-1 and TRBJ1-1; D perhaps matches TRBD1 (6 bases). The germline V gene has CDR1 SGHRS and CDR2 YFSETQ. The CDR3 is made up of 13 amino acids. Trimming removed 0 bases from V and 8 bases from J, with 11 bases in between. The CDR3 region is CASSLGTAVEAFF. CDR3 nucleotides: TGCGCCAGCAGCTTGGGGACAGCCGTGGAAGCTTTCTTT.

This clone showed up just once. The rearrangement joins TRBV5-1 to TRBJ2-1; 12 bases map to TRBD2. The ends lost 3 bases at V and 5 bases at J; junction bases unmatched: 6. CDR3 length: 16 amino acids. Germline V gene data show CDR1 as SGHRS and CDR2 as YFSETQ. In DNA, the CDR3 is TGCGCCAGCAGCTGGACTAGCGGGACGAGGAACAATGAGCAGTTCTTC. Residues: CASSWTSGTRNNEQFF.

This clone was recorded many times. The CDR3 nucleotides read TGTGCCAGCAGCCCCCACGGTGGTGACAGTAACTATGGCTACACCTTC. This encodes CASSPHGGDSNYGYTF. This rearrangement joins TRBV7-9 to TRBJ1-2, with a tentative D call TRBD1 (5 bases). Germline V gene data show CDR1 as SEHNR and CDR2 as FQNEAQ (reference sequence). This CDR3 contains 16 residues. V shed 5 bases and J shed 1 base, with 17 bases lying between them.

Only a few counts were recorded for this clone. The gene calls are TRBV6-5 and TRBJ1-1; D uncertain. There are 14 residues in the CDR3. The germline V and J ends were trimmed by 2 bases and 3 bases, with 10 bases remaining between them. CDR1 and CDR2 (germline): MNHEY, SVGAGI. The CDR3 loop reads CASSYPGGHTEAFF. CDR3 bases: TGTGCCAGCAGTTACCCGGGAGGGCACACTGAAGCTTTCTTT.

This chain uses TRBV5-4 with TRBJ1-2, with 12 bases lining up with TRBD1. Germline loops: CDR1 SGHNT, CDR2 YYREEE (reference sequence). V lost 3 bases, J lost 8 bases, and 5 bases stayed unmatched. The CDR3 has 14 residues. CDR3 protein: CASSSGQGAWGYTF. The CDR3 nucleotides are TGTGCCAGCAGCTCGGGACAGGGGGCATGGGGCTACACCTTC.

This clone occurred a few times. V gene TRBV18 combines with J gene TRBJ2-1; 10 bases line up with TRBD1. The CDR3 is 14 residues long. CDR1 KGHSH and CDR2 LQKENI come from the germline V gene. Unmatched junction bases numbered 4, after V lost 3 bases and J lost 8 bases. The CDR3 nucleotides are TGTGCCAGCTCACCCAGGACAGGGGGGCATGAGCAGTTCTTC. This gives the protein CASSPRTGGHEQFF.

This sequence joins TRBV5-5 and TRBJ2-7; no clear D. The germline gives CDR1 SGHKS, CDR2 YYEKEE (reference sequence). Trimming took off 4 bases at V and 7 bases at J, with 15 bases between the two ends. The CDR3 is 13 residues long. CDR3 sequence (DNA): TGTGCCAGCAGCCTCGTGATACCCCGGGAGCAGTACTTC. Protein sequence: CASSLVIPREQYF.

The table lists this clone with a count of one. The chain recombines TRBV5-1 with TRBJ1-1; tentative D call: TRBD1 (5 bases). The V gene lost 0 bases and the J gene lost 3 bases, with 12 bases spanning the gap. Per the germline V gene, CDR1 is SGHRS and CDR2 is YFSETQ. The CDR3 totals 15 residues. The DNA of the CDR3 is TGCGCCAGCAGCTTGGCCTGGGGGTCTGACACTGAAGCTTTCTTT. Its protein is CASSLAWGSDTEAFF. Using reference TRBV5-1 and TRBJ1-1 for the parts outside the CDR3, the full variable domain is KAGVTQTPRYLIKTRGQQVTLSCSPISGHRSVSWYQQTPGQGLQFLFEYFSETQRNKGNFPGRFSGRQFSNSRSEMNVSTLELGDSALYLCASSLAWGSDTEAFFGQGTRLTVV.

Ten or more counts support this clone. The CDR3 region has the DNA TGTGCCAGCTCATCAGGGGGCAGTCTCTATGGCTACACCTTC. Its protein product is CASSSGGSLYGYTF. This rearrangement joins TRBV18 to TRBJ1-2, with 8 bases fitting TRBD1. Per germline, CDR1 KGHSH and CDR2 LQKENI. The J segment lost 4 bases and the V segment lost 5 bases, leaving 6 bases of the junction unmatched. CDR3 length: 14 residues. The full variable domain, rest sourced from reference TRBV18 and TRBJ1-2, is NAGVMQNPRHLVRRRGQEARLRCSPMKGHSHVYWYRQLPEEGLKFMVYLQKENIIDESGMPKERFSAEFPKEGPSILRIQQVVRGDSAAYFCASSSGGSLYGYTFGSGTRLTVV.